These 18 T cell receptor beta chains originate from one sample sequenced in a study of breast tumors, draining lymph nodes, adjacent tissues. MiXCR, run by TCRdb on the multiplex PCR reads, gives a single entry per CDR3 protein. The sample lists approximately 130,000 distinct CDR3 sequences, around 24% occurring once. Breast cancer patients provided tissue from their axillary draining lymph nodes. Sequencing was carried out using axillary lymph node tissue. Every receptor here comes from a female donor with breast cancer. Some clones in this sample may be carry-over from other donors' samples.

At least ten counts were recorded for this clonotype. This rearrangement joins TRBV7-3 to TRBJ2-5; TRBD2 agrees at 8 bases. CDR3 length equals 16 residues. Germline V lookup: CDR1 SGHTA, CDR2 FQGTGA. Losses at the gene ends were 5 bases for V and 1 base for J; bases not matched to a gene: 9. The CDR3: CASSLGTSVGQETQYF. CDR3 DNA sequence: TGTGCCAGCAGCCTAGGGACTAGTGTAGGCCAAGAGACCCAGTACTTC.

This clonotype was seen at least ten times. The chain uses TRBV10-3 and TRBJ2-7; 11 bases are shared with TRBD2. The CDR3 loop spans 12 amino acids. Germline V lookup: CDR1 ENHRY, CDR2 SYGVKD. The junction had 6 bases not matched to a gene; V was cut back by 10 bases and J by 7 bases. The CDR3 sequence: CATLAGEGEQYF. Here the CDR3 DNA reads TGTGCCACACTAGCGGGAGAAGGGGAGCAGTACTTC.

This chain connects TRBV5-4 to TRBJ2-5; 11 bases align to TRBD1. Germline V gene data show CDR1 as SGHNT and CDR2 as YYREEE (reference sequence). V shed 4 bases and J 4 bases; nucleotides not matched to a gene: 6. CDR3 length: 15 residues. The CDR3, as DNA: TGTGCCAGCAGCCGGACAGGGGGCCCTCGAGAGACCCAGTACTTC. Its translation: CASSRTGGPRETQYF. Drawing the rest from reference TRBV5-4 and TRBJ2-5, the complete variable domain is ETGVTQSPTHLIKTRGQQVTLRCSSQSGHNTVSWYQQALGQGPQFIFQYYREEENGRGNFPPRFSGLQFPNYSSELNVNALELDDSALYLCASSRTGGPRETQYFGPGTRLLVL.

This clonotype was seen ten or more times. The rearrangement links TRBV6-2 or TRBV6-3 to TRBJ2-7; 13 bases map to TRBD2. CDR3 length: 17 amino acids. V shed 5 bases and J 5 bases; nucleotides not matched to a gene: 12. The germline gives CDR1 MNHEY, CDR2 SVGEGT. The DNA for the CDR3 is TGTGCCAGCAGTGACCTCCCCCCGGGACTAGCGGGAAACGAGCAGTACTTC. This sequence encodes CASSDLPPGLAGNEQYF.

There are many counts of this clonotype. The rearrangement joins TRBV24-1 to TRBJ1-4, with unresolved D. The germline gives CDR1 KGHDR, CDR2 SFDVKD. CDR3 length equals 13 residues. V was clipped by 4 bases and J by 8 bases, with 10 bases between them. The CDR3 DNA is TGTGCCACCAGTGACCCTGCTGGGGAAAAACTGTTTTTT. Protein sequence: CATSDPAGEKLFF.

This clonotype appeared many times. The rearrangement joins TRBV29-1 to TRBJ2-3; D is possibly TRBD2 (6 bases). Looked up from germline, CDR1 is SQVTM and CDR2 is ANQGSEA. This CDR3 is built from 14 residues. The V end lost 7 bases, the J end lost 0 bases, and 14 bases lay between the germline ends. CDR3 residues: CSACRETSTDTQYF. Here the CDR3 DNA reads TGCAGCGCATGCCGGGAGACTAGCACAGATACGCAGTATTTT.

This clonotype was recorded many times. The rearrangement links TRBV2 to TRBJ1-5; 7 bases fit TRBD1. V was pared by 6 bases and J by 5 bases, with 4 bases of the junction left unmatched. Germline CDR1 reads SNHLY; CDR2 reads FYNNEI. This CDR3 has 13 amino acids. The CDR3: CASSPDRDQPQHF. The DNA for the CDR3 is TGTGCCAGCAGCCCAGACAGGGATCAGCCCCAGCATTTT.

With respect to this clonotype: A much more abundant neighbour one base away suggests this may be a read error. The chain employs TRBV15 and TRBJ1-5, with 8 bases that match TRBD1. The CDR3 totals 14 residues. Losses at the gene ends were 4 bases for V and 9 bases for J; bases not matched to a gene: 8. CDR1 is LNHNV, CDR2 YYDKDF, per germline (reference sequence). CDR3 sequence reads: CATSTTGVRRPQHF. The CDR3 nucleotides read TGTGCCACCAGCACGACAGGGGTTAGGCGGCCCCAGCATTTT. The variable domain in full, completed from reference TRBV15 and TRBJ1-5, reads DAMVIQNPRYQVTQFGKPVTLSCSQTLNHNVMYWYQQKSSQAPKLLFHYYDKDFNNEADTPDNFQSRRPNTSFCFLDIRSPGLGDTAMYLCATSTTGVRRPQHFGDGTRLSIL.

This clonotype has at least ten counts. The chain has TRBV11-3 and TRBJ2-2; 10 nucleotides line up with TRBD2. V was pared by 2 bases and J by 6 bases, with 0 bases of the junction left unmatched. This CDR3 is built from 14 residues. Germline assignment: CDR1 SGHNT and CDR2 YENEEA. The CDR3 DNA is TGTGCCAGCAGCTTAACTAGCGGGGCCGGGGAGCTGTTTTTT. Translation gives CASSLTSGAGELFF.

This clonotype was observed at least ten times. J is TRBJ2-7 and V is TRBV24-1; TRBD2 matches at 9 bases. CDR1 and CDR2 from the germline V gene are KGHDR and SFDVKD. Trimming cost V 4 bases and J 2 bases; bases outside gene matches: 23. CDR3 length equals 21 residues. The CDR3 DNA is TGTGCCACCAGTGACCCTGAGAGGGGACAATTCGGACTAGCGCCTACCTACGAGCAGTACTTC. This encodes CATSDPERGQFGLAPTYEQYF.

Written as DNA, the CDR3 is TGTGCCAGCAGCCGACAGGGAGGGGACACTGAAGCTTTCTTT. Protein sequence: CASSRQGGDTEAFF. This chain joins TRBV27 and TRBJ1-1; 7 bases fit TRBD1. The CDR3 is 14 residues long. With V trimmed by 6 bases and J by 3 bases, 7 bases remained unmatched. Germline V gives CDR1 MNHEY, CDR2 SMNVEV (reference sequence).

The V and J genes are TRBV6-2 or TRBV6-3 and TRBJ1-4; possibly TRBD1 for D (5 bases). This CDR3 has 15 residues. Germline assignment: CDR1 MNHEY and CDR2 SVGEGT. V was shortened by 8 bases and J by 6 bases, with 19 bases between the two germline ends. The CDR3: CASGSTGGPDEKLFF. DNA of the CDR3: TGTGCCAGCGGATCCACAGGAGGCCCGGATGAAAAACTGTTTTTT.

This clonotype was picked up many times. This chain joins TRBV5-6 and TRBJ2-3; 7 bases map to TRBD2. Germline assignment: CDR1 SGHDT and CDR2 YYEEEE. CDR3 length equals 15 residues. J was trimmed by 1 base and V by 1 base; bases with no gene match: 3. The DNA for the CDR3 is TGTGCCAGCAGCTTGAGGGCGGGAGGCACAGATACGCAGTATTTT. Residues: CASSLRAGGTDTQYF. Supplemented by reference TRBV5-6 and TRBJ2-3, the full variable domain reads DAGVTQSPTHLIKTRGQQVTLRCSPKSGHDTVSWYQQALGQGPQFIFQYYEEEERQRGNFPDRFSGHQFPNYSSELNVNALLLGDSALYLCASSLRAGGTDTQYFGPGTRLTVL.

This chain connects TRBV19 to TRBJ1-5; no clear D gene. This CDR3 is built from 13 residues. The V end lost 9 bases, the J end lost 9 bases, and 18 bases lay between the germline ends. Germline V CDR1 and CDR2: LNHDA, SQIVND (reference sequence). Here the CDR3 reads CASASILPGPQHF. The CDR3 DNA follows: TGTGCCAGCGCCTCAATCCTCCCGGGGCCCCAGCATTTT.

This clonotype has a handful of counts. The chain is built from TRBV28 and TRBJ2-7; D ambiguous. The CDR3 sequence is 14 residues long. V was trimmed by 10 bases and J by 6 bases, leaving 22 bases between them. Germline CDR1 and CDR2: MDHEN and SYDVKM. CDR3 loop: CATSSRVTPGEQYF. CDR3 sequence (DNA): TGTGCCACCTCCTCTAGGGTAACCCCAGGCGAGCAGTACTTC.

Comments on this clonotype: This could be a read error, since a much larger clone is one nucleotide away. V is TRBV5-5 and J is TRBJ2-7; 7 bases align to TRBD1. The V and J ends lost 2 bases and 0 bases, in that order; junction bases with no gene match: 5. CDR3 length equals 15 residues. Per the germline V gene, CDR1 is SGHKS and CDR2 is YYEKEE (reference sequence). CDR3 residues: CASSFKQGFSYEQYF. DNA of the CDR3: TGTGCCAGCAGCTTCAAACAGGGGTTCTCCTACGAGCAGTACTTC.

As regards this clonotype: The CDR3 end shows no conserved phenylalanine or tryptophan, and so a read error is likely. The chain has TRBV12-3 or TRBV12-4 and TRBJ1-4, with a weak D call TRBD1 (6 bases). This CDR3 spans 16 amino acids. V was clipped by 2 bases and J by 4 bases, with 14 bases between them. The CDR3 reads CASSLIRGLGNEKLFS. For the CDR3, the DNA is TGTGCCAGCAGTTTAATCCGGGGGCTAGGTAATGAAAAACTGTTTTCT.

Of note for this clonotype: A clone one base away is much larger, so this may be a read error. The limits of the CDR3 on the DNA are not certain, so only TCRdb's listed CDR3 is given. The J gene is TRBJ2-3, the V gene TRBV20-1. Germline V gene lookup returns CDR1 DFQATT and CDR2 SNEGSKA (reference sequence). The CDR3 totals 14 residues, both ends included. The CDR3 sequence: CSASVGAGTDTLYF.